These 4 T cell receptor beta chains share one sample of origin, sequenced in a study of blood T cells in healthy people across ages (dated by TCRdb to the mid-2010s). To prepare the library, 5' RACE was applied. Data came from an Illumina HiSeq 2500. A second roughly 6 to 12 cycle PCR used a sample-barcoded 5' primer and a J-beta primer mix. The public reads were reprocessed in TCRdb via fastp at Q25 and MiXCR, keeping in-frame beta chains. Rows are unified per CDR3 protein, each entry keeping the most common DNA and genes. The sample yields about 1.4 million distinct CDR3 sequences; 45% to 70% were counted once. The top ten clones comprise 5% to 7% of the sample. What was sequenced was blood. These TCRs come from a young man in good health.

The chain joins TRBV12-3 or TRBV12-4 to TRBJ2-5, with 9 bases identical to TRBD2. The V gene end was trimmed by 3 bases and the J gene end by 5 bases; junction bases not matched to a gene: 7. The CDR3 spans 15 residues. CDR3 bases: TGTGCCAGCAGTTTTATAGCGGGGGCTGTGGAGACCCAGTACTTC. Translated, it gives CASSFIAGAVETQYF.

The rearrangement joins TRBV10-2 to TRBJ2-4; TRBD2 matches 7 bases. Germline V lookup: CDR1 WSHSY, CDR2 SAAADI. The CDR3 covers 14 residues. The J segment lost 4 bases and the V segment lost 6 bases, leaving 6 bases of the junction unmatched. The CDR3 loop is CASREAGVKNIQYF. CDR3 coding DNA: TGCGCCAGCAGGGAGGCGGGAGTGAAAAACATTCAGTACTTC.

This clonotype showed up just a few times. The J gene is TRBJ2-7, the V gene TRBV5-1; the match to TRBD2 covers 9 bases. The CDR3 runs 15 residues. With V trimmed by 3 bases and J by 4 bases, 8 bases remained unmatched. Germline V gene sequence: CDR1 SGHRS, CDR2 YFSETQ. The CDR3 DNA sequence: TGCGCCAGCAGCTGGCCCCTAGCGGGATCTTACGAGCAGTACTTC. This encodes CASSWPLAGSYEQYF.

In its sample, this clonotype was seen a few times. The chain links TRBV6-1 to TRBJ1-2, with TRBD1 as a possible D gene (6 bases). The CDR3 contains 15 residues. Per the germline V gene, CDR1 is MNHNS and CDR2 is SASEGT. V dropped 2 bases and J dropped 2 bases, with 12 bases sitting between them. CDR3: CASSEWRGRNYGYTF. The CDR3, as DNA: TGTGCCAGCAGTGAATGGCGGGGGCGCAACTATGGCTACACCTTC.